These 22 T cell receptor beta chains came from one sample sequenced in a study of CD8 T cells in Susac syndrome. The RNA, about 0.45 to 1 ug, was put through reverse transcription using random hexamers. TCRdb re-called the immunoSEQ multiplex PCR reads through MiXCR, storing one row per CDR3 protein. Among roughly 330,000 distinct CDR3 sequences listed, roughly nine tenths were seen once. Sequences were obtained from CD4+ T cells from PBMCs. The receptors shown here come from a human donor with multiple sclerosis.

This clonotype was seen only once. The V gene is TRBV29-1, the J gene TRBJ1-2; tentative D call: TRBD1 (6 bases). Germline assignment: CDR1 SQVTM and CDR2 ANQGSEA. This CDR3 is 12 amino acids long. V lost 7 bases to trimming and J lost 3 bases, with 12 bases between them. The CDR3 loop is CSATGPDYGYTF. Written as DNA, the CDR3 is TGCAGCGCAACAGGGCCCGACTATGGCTACACCTTC.

This clonotype was found once. J is TRBJ2-3 and V is TRBV2; D possibly corresponds to TRBD1 (5 bases). The germline V gene encodes CDR1 SNHLY and CDR2 FYNNEI. The CDR3 has 12 residues. V was pared by 4 bases and J by 5 bases, with 7 bases between. For the CDR3, the DNA is TGTGCCAGCAGTGCTACAGGAGATACGCAGTATTTT. This encodes CASSATGDTQYF.

The chain uses TRBV5-1 and TRBJ2-5; 7 bases align to TRBD1. Trimming cost V 5 bases and J 1 base; bases outside gene matches: 8. Per germline, CDR1 SGHRS and CDR2 YFSETQ. There are 15 residues in the CDR3. CDR3 in amino acids: CASRKDRPSQETQYF. For the CDR3, the DNA is TGCGCCAGCAGGAAGGACAGGCCCTCCCAAGAGACCCAGTACTTC.

This chain joins TRBV5-1 and TRBJ2-7; the D gene could be TRBD1 or TRBD2 (5 bases each). This CDR3 is 14 amino acids long. Germline assignment: CDR1 SGHRS and CDR2 YFSETQ. V shed 4 bases and J shed 5 bases, with 16 bases lying between them. CDR3 coding DNA: TGCGCCAGCAGCCCATATGGGGGTCCCCACGAGCAGTACTTC. This encodes CASSPYGGPHEQYF.

DNA of the CDR3: TGCAGTGCTAGTTCCCCGGGACTAAGTAAATACGAGCAGTACTTC. It codes for CSASSPGLSKYEQYF. The chain links TRBV20-1 to TRBJ2-7; 7 bases agree with TRBD2. Germline CDR1 is DFQATT and CDR2 is SNEGSKA (reference sequence). The CDR3 totals 15 residues. V lost 3 bases to trimming and J lost 4 bases; unmatched junction nucleotides: 12.

The rearrangement uses TRBV11-1 and TRBJ2-3; 11 bases are shared with TRBD2. CDR3 size: 22 residues. Germline CDR1 SGHAT, CDR2 FQDESV (reference sequence). V dropped 5 bases and J dropped 4; count of bases not matched to a gene: 26. CDR3 nucleotide sequence: TGTGCCAGCAGCCGCCAGCTCTCTACTAGCGGGGGCCTCGGGAGGTATCCAGATACGCAGTATTTT. Its protein product is CASSRQLSTSGGLGRYPDTQYF.

The rearrangement joins TRBV9 to TRBJ2-1; D possibly corresponds to TRBD2 (6 bases). Looked up from germline, CDR1 is SGDLS and CDR2 is YYNGEE. The CDR3 totals 13 residues. V lost 1 base, J lost 9 bases, and 11 bases lay in between. The CDR3 region is CASSVRGITEQFF. Written as DNA, the CDR3 is TGTGCCAGCAGCGTACGGGGGATAACTGAGCAGTTCTTC.

This chain joins TRBV19 and TRBJ2-1; 9 bases align to TRBD1. The CDR3 is 16 amino acids. The germline V gene has CDR1 LNHDA and CDR2 SQIVND (reference sequence). The trim removed 9 bases at V and 7 bases at J, leaving 16 bases unmatched. The CDR3 DNA is TGTGCCAGCAAAACTCCGGGGACAGGGTTACAAAATGAGCAGTTCTTC. As protein: CASKTPGTGLQNEQFF. The variable domain in full, with the rest retrieved from reference TRBV19 and TRBJ2-1, is DGGITQSPKYLFRKEGQNVTLSCEQNLNHDAMYWYRQDPGQGLRLIYYSQIVNDFQKGDIAEGYSVSREKKESFPLTVTSAQKNPTAFYLCASKTPGTGLQNEQFFGPGTRLTVL.

This chain connects TRBV5-1 to TRBJ2-1; a possible D gene is TRBD2 (7 bases). The V gene lost 7 bases and the J gene lost 7 bases, with 15 bases spanning the gap. The length of the CDR3 is 13 residues. Germline values: CDR1 SGHRS, CDR2 YFSETQ. In DNA form, the CDR3 reads TGCGCCAGCCTAAGAGGGGGGGGGAATGAGCAGTTCTTC. Encoded protein: CASLRGGGNEQFF.

This chain links TRBV6-5 with TRBJ1-1; no clear D gene. This CDR3 region has 14 residues. The germline gives CDR1 MNHEY, CDR2 SVGAGI. Trimming took 0 bases from V and 7 from J, leaving 12 bases between them. In DNA, the CDR3 is TGTGCCAGCAGTTACTCGTCAGTAGGCAATGAAGCTTTCTTT. This codes for CASSYSSVGNEAFF.

The DNA of the CDR3 is TGCGCCAGCAGCTTGGCATTGGGGGCTGAAGATACGCAGTATTTT. This sequence encodes CASSLALGAEDTQYF. This chain joins TRBV5-1 and TRBJ2-3; maybe TRBD1 (6 bases). The CDR3 length is 15 residues. Trimming pared 0 bases from V and 5 bases from J, leaving 13 bases between. Germline CDR1 SGHRS, CDR2 YFSETQ.

This chain's CDR3 is CASSAETRTYNEQFF. CDR3 in DNA: TGTGCCAGCAGCGCAGAGACTCGTACCTACAATGAGCAGTTCTTC. This chain uses TRBV9 with TRBJ2-1; D is undetermined. CDR3 length: 15 amino acids. Germline assignment: CDR1 SGDLS and CDR2 YYNGEE. The V and J ends lost 3 bases and 2 bases respectively, with 12 bases between them.

The rearrangement uses TRBV7-9 and TRBJ1-2, with TRBD1 matching 8 bases. The CDR3 has 16 residues. Germline V gives CDR1 SEHNR, CDR2 FQNEAQ (reference sequence). J lost 4 bases, V lost 5 bases, and 12 bases had no gene match. The CDR3 sequence: CASSLSGQGGAYGYTF. The CDR3 region has the DNA TGTGCCAGCAGCCTTTCAGGACAGGGAGGGGCCTATGGCTACACCTTC.

The chain links TRBV6-1 to TRBJ1-5; tentative D call: TRBD1 (5 bases). Germline V gene sequence: CDR1 MNHNS, CDR2 SASEGT. The CDR3 runs to 14 residues. V was shortened by 2 bases and J by 5 bases, with 10 bases between the two germline ends. The CDR3 sequence: CASSERGGHQPQHF. CDR3 coding DNA: TGTGCCAGCAGTGAAAGGGGAGGCCATCAGCCCCAGCATTTT.

The J gene is TRBJ2-1, the V gene TRBV3-1; D remains ambiguous. The CDR3 contains 14 residues. CDR1 is LGHDT and CDR2 is YNNKEL in the germline V gene (reference sequence). V was shortened by 0 bases and J by 6 bases, with 9 bases between the two germline ends. The CDR3 region has the DNA TGTGCCAGCAGCCAAGATCTCTTTGCCAATGAGCAGTTCTTC. As protein: CASSQDLFANEQFF.

This chain connects TRBV12-5 to TRBJ2-5; TRBD2 is a possible D gene (6 bases). This CDR3 comprises 16 residues. The V end was cut by 0 bases, the J end by 2 bases, with 13 bases between. Germline V gene data show CDR1 as LGHNT and CDR2 as FRNRAP. CDR3 sequence reads: CASGLVHGTGQETQYF. DNA of the CDR3: TGTGCTAGTGGTTTGGTACATGGGACTGGGCAAGAGACCCAGTACTTC.

The rearrangement links TRBV19 to TRBJ1-5; D perhaps matches TRBD1 (6 bases). The V and J ends lost 3 bases and 0 bases respectively, with 12 bases between them. CDR1 LNHDA and CDR2 SQIVND come from the germline V gene (reference sequence). The CDR3 sequence is 16 residues long. The CDR3 here is CASSMNGQHSNQPQHF. The CDR3 bases are TGTGCCAGTAGTATGAACGGACAGCATAGCAATCAGCCCCAGCATTTT.

The chain joins TRBV19 to TRBJ2-5, with TRBD2 matching over 7 bases. The CDR3 covers 14 residues. Germline assignment: CDR1 LNHDA and CDR2 SQIVND (reference sequence). Germline trimming cut 5 bases from V and 5 bases from J; bases unmatched to any gene: 8. CDR3 region: CASSRTRNMETQYF. CDR3 nucleotide sequence: TGTGCCAGTAGTCGGACTAGGAACATGGAGACCCAGTACTTC.

CDR3 sequence reads: CASSWGRASGANVLTF. CDR3 bases: TGTGCCAGCAGCTGGGGCAGGGCCTCTGGGGCCAACGTCCTGACTTTC. The rearrangement uses TRBV5-6 and TRBJ2-6; D is perhaps TRBD1 (5 bases). The germline gives CDR1 SGHDT, CDR2 YYEEEE. The CDR3 is 16 amino acids. V was shortened by 3 bases and J by 0 bases, with 10 bases between the two germline ends.

This clonotype is a singleton in its sample. This CDR3 is CASSKEEGANVLTF. The CDR3 nucleotides are TGTGCCAGCAGCAAAGAGGAGGGGGCCAACGTCCTGACTTTC. The chain is built from TRBV21-1 and TRBJ2-6. TRBV21-1 is listed as a pseudogene. This CDR3 comprises 14 residues.

J is TRBJ1-4 and V is TRBV6-5, with a weak D call TRBD1 (5 bases). The germline V and J ends were trimmed by 4 bases and 7 bases, with 13 bases remaining between them. CDR3 length equals 14 residues. CDR1 and CDR2 (germline): MNHEY, SVGAGI. CDR3 protein: CASSWEGSGEKLFF. The CDR3 DNA reads as TGTGCCAGCAGTTGGGAGGGGAGTGGTGAAAAACTGTTTTTT.

The rearrangement joins TRBV20-1 to TRBJ2-1, with D maybe TRBD2 (6 bases). Trimming took 3 bases from V and 0 from J, leaving 12 bases between them. The CDR3 spans 15 residues. The V gene's germline CDR1 is DFQATT and CDR2 SNEGSKA (reference sequence). This CDR3 is CSASGGLTSYNEQFF. In nucleotides, the CDR3 is TGCAGTGCTAGTGGAGGACTAACCTCCTACAATGAGCAGTTCTTC.